One and the same sample provided the 22 T cell receptor beta chains below, sequenced in a study of OX40 agonist ivuxolimab in advanced cancers. Sequencing used immunoSEQ multiplex PCR; TCRdb keeps in-frame clones, though not all of them. The repertoire consists of about 69,000 clones, with approximately 93% occurring once and the leading ten covering 0.25% to 0.3%. Sequenced material: CD4+ or CD8+ T cells sorted from blood, taken in a trial of the OX40 agonist ivuxolimab. These receptors were obtained from an adult with an advanced solid tumor such as melanoma, head and neck, liver or kidney cancer.

J is TRBJ2-7 and V is TRBV28, with no clear D. Deletions cut 2 bases from V and 5 bases from J, with 16 bases between. The CDR3 consists of 15 residues. In germline, CDR1 is MDHEN, CDR2 SYDVKM. The CDR3 here is CASSLNERPWDEQYF. The CDR3 coding sequence is TGTGCCAGCAGTTTAAATGAACGACCCTGGGACGAGCAGTACTTC.

In this sample, this clone turned up once. V usage is TRBV25-1 and J usage is TRBJ1-2, with D unresolved. Germline V gene sequence: CDR1 MGHDK, CDR2 SYGVNS. V lost 8 bases, J lost 5 bases, and 15 bases lay in between. This CDR3 contains 13 residues. The CDR3 loop reads CASRSEGGYGYTF. The CDR3 DNA reads TGTGCCAGCCGTTCAGAGGGCGGATATGGCTACACCTTC.

J is TRBJ1-1 and V is TRBV11-1, with TRBD1 as a possible D gene (5 bases). Deletions cut 5 bases from V and 5 bases from J, with 12 bases between. The germline V gene has CDR1 SGHAT and CDR2 FQDESV (reference sequence). This CDR3 spans 13 amino acids. The chain's CDR3 is CASSRERGTEAFF. The CDR3 nucleotides are TGTGCCAGCAGCCGAGAACGGGGGACTGAAGCTTTCTTT.

The chain joins TRBV5-1 to TRBJ2-5; 12 nucleotides match TRBD2. The length of the CDR3 is 15 residues. V shed 0 bases, J shed 4 bases, and the junction held 1 base outside the gene matches. The germline V gene has CDR1 SGHRS and CDR2 YFSETQ. The CDR3 reads CASSLGLAGVETQYF. The CDR3 nucleotides are TGCGCCAGCAGCTTGGGACTAGCGGGAGTAGAGACCCAGTACTTC. The full variable domain, in which reference TRBV5-1 and TRBJ2-5 provide the parts outside the CDR3, is KAGVTQTPRYLIKTRGQQVTLSCSPISGHRSVSWYQQTPGQGLQFLFEYFSETQRNKGNFPGRFSGRQFSNSRSEMNVSTLELGDSALYLCASSLGLAGVETQYFGPGTRLLVL.

This chain connects TRBV6-1 to TRBJ2-1; the match to TRBD2 covers 13 bases. Germline trimming cut 3 bases from V and 7 bases from J; bases unmatched to any gene: 3. This CDR3 region has 15 residues. CDR1 and CDR2 from the germline V gene are MNHNS and SASEGT. The CDR3 nucleotides read TGTGCCAGCAGTGACACGACTAGCGGGAGGAATGAGCAGTTCTTC. Protein sequence: CASSDTTSGRNEQFF.

The chain is built from TRBV7-6 and TRBJ2-7; D unresolved. Germline CDR1 and CDR2: SGHVS and FNYEAQ. This CDR3 region has 13 residues. Trimming pared 5 bases from V and 3 bases from J, leaving 11 bases between. The CDR3 nucleotides are TGTGCCAGCAGCCGAGCGACTGACTACGAGCAGTACTTC. Translation: CASSRATDYEQYF.

The rearrangement links TRBV18 to TRBJ2-1, with TRBD2 matching over 10 bases. CDR3 size: 17 residues. Germline values: CDR1 KGHSH, CDR2 LQKENI. V was clipped by 3 bases and J by 9 bases; unmatched bases: 14. In nucleotides, the CDR3 is TGTGCCAGCTCACCGCTGCCGGCTAGCGGGAGCCGGGGTGAGCAGTTCTTC. Its translation: CASSPLPASGSRGEQFF.

This clone was found once. The V and J genes are TRBV27 and TRBJ1-6, with a possible D match to TRBD1 (5 bases). Per the germline V gene, CDR1 is MNHEY and CDR2 is SMNVEV (reference sequence). The V and J ends lost 6 bases and 7 bases respectively, with 22 bases between them. This CDR3 contains 17 residues. CDR3 bases: TGTGCCAGCAGAGGTGTTAGGGGAGTCATGAAGAATTCACCCCTCCACTTT. Translating it yields CASRGVRGVMKNSPLHF.

The rearrangement joins TRBV10-1 to TRBJ2-7; 10 nucleotides agree with TRBD2. V dropped 6 bases and J dropped 1; count of bases not matched to a gene: 6. This CDR3 is 15 amino acids long. Per the germline V gene, CDR1 is WNHNN and CDR2 is SYGVQD (reference sequence). CDR3 sequence reads: CASSEGLAVSYEQYF. The DNA for the CDR3 is TGCGCCAGCAGCGAAGGACTAGCGGTTTCCTACGAGCAGTACTTC.

This clone has more than one count but fewer than ten. V gene TRBV19 combines with J gene TRBJ1-3; TRBD1 aligns across 7 bases. V lost 5 bases to trimming and J lost 2 bases; unmatched junction nucleotides: 6. Germline CDR1 LNHDA, CDR2 SQIVND (reference sequence). The CDR3 has 15 amino acids. CDR3 sequence: CASSAQGGAGNTIYF. CDR3 nucleotide sequence: TGTGCCAGTAGTGCCCAGGGGGGAGCTGGAAACACCATATATTTT.

This sequence joins TRBV10-3 and TRBJ1-1, with 7 bases aligning to TRBD1. The germline CDR1 and CDR2 sequences are ENHRY and SYGVKD. This CDR3 has 13 residues. V lost 7 bases and J lost 1; bases outside the gene matches: 3. The CDR3: CAINRDRNTEAFF. Written as DNA, the CDR3 is TGTGCCATCAATCGGGACAGGAACACTGAAGCTTTCTTT.

The rearrangement links TRBV29-1 to TRBJ2-7; D remains unclear. Trimming removed 4 bases from V and 0 bases from J, with 13 bases in between. CDR1 and CDR2 from the germline V gene are SQVTM and ANQGSEA. The CDR3 extends over 14 amino acids. The CDR3 protein is CSVGFQAVSYEQYF. In nucleotides, the CDR3 is TGCAGCGTTGGATTTCAGGCAGTCTCCTACGAGCAGTACTTC.

The chain uses TRBV7-3 and TRBJ1-1, with 10 positions matching TRBD1. The CDR3 runs to 15 residues. CDR1 is SGHTA, CDR2 FQGTGA, per germline. V lost 3 bases, J lost 4 bases, and 5 bases stayed unmatched. CDR3 DNA: TGTGCCAGCAGCTTGACAGGGGGCAGGAGCACTGAAGCTTTCTTT. This sequence encodes CASSLTGGRSTEAFF.

J is TRBJ1-2 and V is TRBV7-3, with a possible D match to TRBD1 (6 bases). Germline CDR1 reads SGHTA; CDR2 reads FQGTGA. This CDR3 has 15 amino acids. Trimming left V 4 bases short and J 3 bases short, with 15 bases between. The CDR3 DNA reads as TGTGCCAGCAGCTCGGGGGGAGCAGGGGACTATGGCTACACCTTC. The encoded protein is CASSSGGAGDYGYTF.

The sample holds a few counts of this clone. DNA for the CDR3: TGTGCCAGCAGTGAGGGTGTGGTGGGGCAGTTCTTC. This encodes CASSEGVVGQFF. The V call is TRBV2, the J call TRBJ2-1; unclear D gene. Trimming stripped 3 bases from V and 12 bases from J, with 12 bases between. The CDR3 has 12 amino acids. Germline CDR1 and CDR2: SNHLY and FYNNEI.

This sequence joins TRBV25-1 and TRBJ2-7; TRBD1 matches at 7 bases. The V segment lost 5 bases and the J segment 2 bases; nucleotides outside the gene matches: 6. The CDR3 spans 14 residues. Germline V CDR1 and CDR2: MGHDK, SYGVNS. The CDR3 spells CASSNSGQTYEQYF. The DNA for the CDR3 is TGTGCCAGCAGTAATTCGGGACAGACCTACGAGCAGTACTTC.

This clone was detected only a few times. V and J are TRBV4-1 and TRBJ2-2, with D unresolved. The CDR3 runs to 16 residues. Germline lookup yields CDR1 MGHRA and CDR2 YSYEKL. Trimming shortened V by 3 bases and J by 4 bases, and 15 bases separated the two germline ends. The CDR3 reads CASSHSDMGFTGELFF. CDR3 DNA: TGCGCCAGCAGCCACTCCGATATGGGTTTCACCGGGGAGCTGTTTTTT.

This rearrangement joins TRBV18 to TRBJ1-2; TRBD1 matches at 7 bases. V gave up 6 bases and J gave up 1 base; unmatched junction bases: 2. CDR3 length: 13 residues. Germline assignment: CDR1 KGHSH and CDR2 LQKENI. The CDR3 nucleotides read TGTGCCAGCTCGACAGGGATTAACTATGGCTACACCTTC. This encodes CASSTGINYGYTF.

The chain couples TRBV6-4 to TRBJ2-1; 12 positions match TRBD2. The germline CDR1 and CDR2 sequences are MRHNA and SNTAGT. Trimming at V came to 4 bases and at J to 8 bases, leaving 9 bases not matched to a gene. The CDR3 has 16 residues. The CDR3 DNA is TGTGCCAGCAGTGTACTCGGACTAGCGGGAAACGATGAGCAGTTCTTC. It codes for CASSVLGLAGNDEQFF.

In its sample, this clone was seen a few times. This rearrangement joins TRBV12-5 to TRBJ2-7; 14 bases agree with TRBD2. The V gene's germline CDR1 is LGHNT and CDR2 FRNRAP. Losses at the gene ends were 9 bases for V and 2 bases for J; bases not matched to a gene: 6. The CDR3 covers 15 residues. The CDR3 bases are TGTGCTAGCGGGACTAGCGGGAGTGTAGCCTACGAGCAGTACTTC. Translating gives CASGTSGSVAYEQYF.

The chain joins TRBV13 to TRBJ2-1, with D perhaps matching TRBD1 or TRBD2 (5 bases each). Looked up from germline, CDR1 is PRHDT and CDR2 is FYEKMQ (reference sequence). This CDR3 has 16 residues. V lost 2 bases and J 8 bases, leaving 19 bases between the germline ends. DNA of the CDR3: TGTGCCAGCAGCTTAAATATGGGACCTTACCCTGATGAGCAGTTCTTC. Protein: CASSLNMGPYPDEQFF.

Note on this clone: Distinct nucleotide sequences in the sample also encode this CDR3. This chain joins TRBV5-1 and TRBJ1-5; D not resolved. The germline V gene has CDR1 SGHRS and CDR2 YFSETQ. V shed 0 bases and J shed 5 bases, with 6 bases lying between them. This CDR3 spans 13 amino acids. This chain's CDR3 is CASSLAGDQPQHF. The CDR3 bases are TGCGCCAGCAGCTTGGCCGGGGATCAGCCCCAGCATTTT.